These T cell receptor beta chains were read from a single sample in a study of response to subunit inactivated influenza vaccine. TCRdb reanalysed the RT-PCR reads using MiXCR and keeps one entry per CDR3 protein. The sample has 710,000 or so distinct CDR3 sequences; 15% to 19% are singletons. Here the sequenced sample was PBMCs from blood, taken less than 13 days after vaccination. All receptors come from a man in his fifties or sixties who received an inactivated influenza vaccine. Each CDR3 is given with its conserved first and last residue. The order of the fields is D gene, J gene, clone size, V gene, CDR3 DNA, CDR3 protein. A D gene is named only where the DNA matches it firmly. Clone size, where shown, is once, few, many, or a class for clones that have expanded.

d_gene: -
j_gene: TRBJ2-7
abundance: -
v_gene: TRBV12-3/TRBV12-4
CDR3nt: TGTGCCAGCAGTTCTGAAGGGCCCTACGAGCAGTACTTC
CDR3aa: CASSSEGPYEQYF

d_gene: -
j_gene: TRBJ2-7
abundance: once
v_gene: TRBV9
CDR3nt: TGTGCCAGCAGCGTAGGTTCTCGGACAGTCTTCTACGAGCAGTACTTC
CDR3aa: CASSVGSRTVFYEQYF

d_gene: -
j_gene: TRBJ2-1
abundance: few
v_gene: TRBV28
CDR3nt: TGTGCCAGCAGTTTAGGCCAGGTTGAGCAGTTCTTC
CDR3aa: CASSLGQVEQFF

d_gene: TRBD1
j_gene: TRBJ1-1
abundance: many
v_gene: TRBV12-3/TRBV12-4
CDR3nt: TGTGCCAGCTCACTTGGGACAGTGAACACTGAAGCTTTCTTT
CDR3aa: CASSLGTVNTEAFF

d_gene: -
j_gene: TRBJ2-3
abundance: few
v_gene: TRBV7-2
CDR3nt: TGTGCCAGCACCCCCGGCACAGATACGCAGTATTTT
CDR3aa: CASTPGTDTQYF

d_gene: -
j_gene: TRBJ1-5
abundance: few
v_gene: TRBV7-2
CDR3nt: TGTGCCAGCAGCTCAACCCTGGTTGGGGGTCAGCCCCAGCATTTT
CDR3aa: CASSSTLVGGQPQHF

d_gene: TRBD1
j_gene: TRBJ2-1
abundance: few
v_gene: TRBV6-2/TRBV6-3
CDR3nt: TGTGCCAGCAACGACAGGGGGGGTAACAATGAGCAGTTCTTC
CDR3aa: CASNDRGGNNEQFF

d_gene: -
j_gene: TRBJ2-7
abundance: few
v_gene: TRBV7-2
CDR3nt: TGTGCCAGCAGCTTAGATCCCCAGGGCGCCTACGAGCAGTACTTC
CDR3aa: CASSLDPQGAYEQYF

d_gene: -
j_gene: TRBJ1-4
abundance: -
v_gene: TRBV4-3
CDR3nt: TGCGCCAGCAGCCAACAGCATAATGAAAAACTGTTTTTT
CDR3aa: CASSQQHNEKLFF

d_gene: -
j_gene: TRBJ1-2
abundance: many
v_gene: TRBV10-3
CDR3nt: TGTGCCATCAGTGACAAGGGAGGCTATGGCTACACCTTC
CDR3aa: CAISDKGGYGYTF

d_gene: -
j_gene: TRBJ1-3
abundance: -
v_gene: TRBV25-1
CDR3nt: TGTGCCAGCAGTTCCGGGGGCGAAAACACCATATATTTT
CDR3aa: CASSSGGENTIYF

d_gene: -
j_gene: TRBJ2-3
abundance: -
v_gene: TRBV4-1
CDR3nt: TGCGCCAGCAGCCTCGGACGGCCGGGAGATACGCAGTATTTT
CDR3aa: CASSLGRPGDTQYF

d_gene: TRBD1
j_gene: TRBJ1-1
abundance: -
v_gene: TRBV5-1
CDR3nt: TGCGCCAGCAGCTGGGGACAGGGTGACAACACTGAAGCTTTCTTT
CDR3aa: CASSWGQGDNTEAFF

d_gene: -
j_gene: TRBJ2-1
abundance: few
v_gene: TRBV5-5
CDR3nt: TGTGCCAGCACACAAGGAGGGATCCTTATGTACAATGAGCAGTTCTTC
CDR3aa: CASTQGGILMYNEQFF

d_gene: TRBD2
j_gene: TRBJ2-1
abundance: few
v_gene: TRBV5-5
CDR3nt: TGTGCCAGCAGCGCCCGGGGGGGGTCCTACAATGAGCAGTTCTTC
CDR3aa: CASSARGGSYNEQFF

d_gene: TRBD1
j_gene: TRBJ1-1
abundance: -
v_gene: TRBV5-1
CDR3nt: TGCGCCAGCAGCCACGGCAGGGGGCTGGGGAACACTGAAGCTTTCTTT
CDR3aa: CASSHGRGLGNTEAFF

d_gene: TRBD1
j_gene: TRBJ2-5
abundance: few
v_gene: TRBV7-2
CDR3nt: TGTGCCAGCAGCTTAGGAAACAGGGGTTTGGAGACCCAGTACTTC
CDR3aa: CASSLGNRGLETQYF

d_gene: -
j_gene: TRBJ2-3
abundance: many
v_gene: TRBV7-2
CDR3nt: TGTGCCAGCAGGGAGACAGATACGCAGTATTTT
CDR3aa: CASRETDTQYF

d_gene: TRBD2
j_gene: TRBJ2-1
abundance: -
v_gene: TRBV4-1
CDR3nt: TGCGCCAGCAGCCAGCCGACTAGCGGGAGGCACAATGAGCAGTTCTTC
CDR3aa: CASSQPTSGRHNEQFF

d_gene: -
j_gene: TRBJ2-2
abundance: -
v_gene: TRBV7-8
CDR3nt: TGTGCCAGCAGCTTAGGGCCCCTTGGCAGGGCGAACACCGGGGAGCTGTTTTTT
CDR3aa: CASSLGPLGRANTGELFF

d_gene: -
j_gene: TRBJ1-3
abundance: few
v_gene: TRBV5-1
CDR3nt: TGCGCCAGCAGCCTCGGGGCCGGGGGATCTGGAAACACCATATATTTT
CDR3aa: CASSLGAGGSGNTIYF

d_gene: -
j_gene: TRBJ2-7
abundance: -
v_gene: TRBV29-1
CDR3nt: TGCAGCGCAATTGGTGGCCAGGGTAAATACGAGCAGTACTTC
CDR3aa: CSAIGGQGKYEQYF

d_gene: -
j_gene: TRBJ2-5
abundance: few
v_gene: TRBV18
CDR3nt: TGTGCCAGCTCACCACCCTTAGTGACGGAGACCCAGTACTTC
CDR3aa: CASSPPLVTETQYF

d_gene: TRBD2
j_gene: TRBJ2-3
abundance: few
v_gene: TRBV7-8
CDR3nt: TGTGCCAGCAGCTCTCGACTAGCGGGGGGCATGGATACGCAGTATTTT
CDR3aa: CASSSRLAGGMDTQYF

d_gene: -
j_gene: TRBJ2-1
abundance: -
v_gene: TRBV11-3
CDR3nt: TGTGCCAGCAGCGCCGGGACTCGAGGCAATGAGCAGTTCTTC
CDR3aa: CASSAGTRGNEQFF

d_gene: -
j_gene: TRBJ2-7
abundance: -
v_gene: TRBV20-1
CDR3nt: TGCAGTGCTAGAGAACAGGCCCTAAACTACGAGCAGTACTTC
CDR3aa: CSAREQALNYEQYF

d_gene: -
j_gene: TRBJ2-3
abundance: -
v_gene: TRBV5-1
CDR3nt: TGCGCCAGCAGCACTCCGCGTTGGGGGGGCGCAGATACGCAGTATTTT
CDR3aa: CASSTPRWGGADTQYF

d_gene: -
j_gene: TRBJ1-2
abundance: -
v_gene: TRBV7-9
CDR3nt: TGTGCCAGCAGCTTAGCAGGGCCAGCTAACTATGGCTACACCTTC
CDR3aa: CASSLAGPANYGYTF

d_gene: TRBD1
j_gene: TRBJ2-5
abundance: few
v_gene: TRBV18
CDR3nt: TGTGCCAGCTCACTTAGAGGACAGGGGCCCGCCCGGCGAGAGACCCAGTACTTC
CDR3aa: CASSLRGQGPARRETQYF

d_gene: TRBD1
j_gene: TRBJ2-2
abundance: -
v_gene: TRBV5-8
CDR3nt: TGTGCCAGCAGCCCCGACAGGGGGCGAGGGGAGCTGTTTTTT
CDR3aa: CASSPDRGRGELFF

d_gene: -
j_gene: TRBJ2-2
abundance: -
v_gene: TRBV7-9
CDR3nt: TGTGCCAGCAGCCCATCCATTTTGGGAACCGGGGAGCTGTTTTTT
CDR3aa: CASSPSILGTGELFF